The 8 T cell receptor beta chains below all came from one sample that was sequenced in a study of CD8 T cells in ankylosing spondylitis. One entry per CDR3 protein, called by TCRdb with MiXCR from the 5' RACE reads. The sample has about 250,000 distinct CDR3 sequences, roughly 32% seen once. Sequenced sample: blood, either unsorted or a sorted T cell fraction (not recorded which). The origin of the receptors is a male donor with ankylosing spondylitis or in good health (not recorded which).

This clonotype was seen a few times. The V gene is TRBV6-5, the J gene TRBJ1-4; tentatively, D is TRBD1 (5 bases). V was cut by 2 bases and J by 3 bases, with 10 bases left in between. This CDR3 comprises 15 residues. The V gene's germline CDR1 is MNHEY and CDR2 SVGAGI. The CDR3 bases are TGTGCCAGCAGTTACAGCGCGGGGGCTAATGAAAAACTGTTTTTT. Residues: CASSYSAGANEKLFF.

This clonotype was detected many times. The chain uses TRBV12-3 or TRBV12-4 and TRBJ1-1; D uncertain. This CDR3 has 11 amino acids. V lost 5 bases and J lost 6, with 7 bases in between. The CDR3 here is CASSLGAEAFF. CDR3 sequence (DNA): TGTGCCAGCAGTCTCGGCGCTGAAGCTTTCTTT.

The J gene is TRBJ1-2, the V gene TRBV5-1; no clear D. Germline lookup yields CDR1 SGHRS and CDR2 YFSETQ. The CDR3 runs 16 residues. Trimming removed 1 base from V and 0 bases from J, with 13 bases in between. CDR3 sequence (DNA): TGCGCCAGCAGCTTGATTACACCGAACCCTAACTATGGCTACACCTTC. It codes for CASSLITPNPNYGYTF.

This clonotype was seen more than once but under ten times. The chain carries TRBV15 and TRBJ2-1; TRBD1 or TRBD2 may be the D gene (5 bases each). The CDR3 has 15 amino acids. Trimming removed 1 base from V and 0 bases from J, with 7 bases in between. Germline V gives CDR1 LNHNV, CDR2 YYDKDF (reference sequence). CDR3 sequence: CATSRGGASYNEQFF. CDR3 bases: TGTGCCACCAGCAGAGGAGGGGCCTCCTACAATGAGCAGTTCTTC.

This clonotype was seen only a few times. The CDR3 protein is CASTISGAYNEQFF. Written as DNA, the CDR3 is TGTGCCAGCACCATCTCCGGGGCCTACAATGAGCAGTTCTTC. The V call is TRBV3-1, the J call TRBJ2-1, with a possible D match to TRBD2 (5 bases). The CDR3 totals 14 residues. Germline values: CDR1 LGHDT, CDR2 YNNKEL (reference sequence). Deletions cut 7 bases from V and 2 bases from J, with 12 bases between.

The chain employs TRBV20-1 and TRBJ2-3, with no clear D. The V end lost 5 bases, the J end lost 6 bases, and 12 bases lay between the germline ends. This CDR3 is built from 12 residues. Germline assignment: CDR1 DFQATT and CDR2 SNEGSKA (reference sequence). Written as DNA, the CDR3 is TGCAGTGCTCTCCCCTTCGGCGATACGCAGTATTTT. The encoded protein is CSALPFGDTQYF.

This chain uses TRBV20-1 with TRBJ1-2, with 8 bases identical to TRBD1. The CDR3 has 14 residues. V dropped 4 bases and J dropped 3; count of bases not matched to a gene: 7. Looked up from germline, CDR1 is DFQATT and CDR2 is SNEGSKA (reference sequence). For the CDR3, the DNA is TGCAGTGCTATAGAGGACAGGGATCACTATGGCTACACCTTC. Translated, it gives CSAIEDRDHYGYTF.

The chain employs TRBV7-2 and TRBJ2-3; unclear D gene. With 1 base removed from V and 5 bases from J, the gap between germline ends came to 4 bases. Germline CDR1 SGHTA, CDR2 FQGNSA. The CDR3 is 12 residues long. The CDR3, as DNA: TGTGCCAGCAGCTTAGATCAAGATACGCAGTATTTT. This encodes CASSLDQDTQYF.